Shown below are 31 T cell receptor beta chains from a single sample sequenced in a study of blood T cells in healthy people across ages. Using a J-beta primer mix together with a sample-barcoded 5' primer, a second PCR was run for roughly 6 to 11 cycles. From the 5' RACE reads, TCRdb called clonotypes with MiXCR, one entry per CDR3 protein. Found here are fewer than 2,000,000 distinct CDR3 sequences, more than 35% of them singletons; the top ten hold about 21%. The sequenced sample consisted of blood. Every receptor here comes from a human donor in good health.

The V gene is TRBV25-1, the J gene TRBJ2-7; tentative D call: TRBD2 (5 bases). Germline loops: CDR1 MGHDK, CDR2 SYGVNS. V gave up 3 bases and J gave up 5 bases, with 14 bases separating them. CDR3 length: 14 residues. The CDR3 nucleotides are TGTGCCAGCAGTGACCCTCGGACTTTGAACGAGCAGTACTTC. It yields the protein CASSDPRTLNEQYF.

CDR3 protein: CSARYRGLYGYTF. The CDR3 bases are TGCAGTGCGAGGTATAGGGGACTCTATGGCTACACCTTC. The V and J genes are TRBV20-1 and TRBJ1-2; tentatively, D is TRBD1 (5 bases). Germline-derived CDR1 and CDR2 are DFQATT and SNEGSKA (reference sequence). This CDR3 region has 13 residues. The V end was cut by 6 bases, the J end by 4 bases, with 15 bases between.

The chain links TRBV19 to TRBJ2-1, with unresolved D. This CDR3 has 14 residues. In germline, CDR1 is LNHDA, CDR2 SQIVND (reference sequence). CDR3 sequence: CASAPLGAYNEQFF. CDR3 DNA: TGTGCTAGTGCCCCCCTTGGAGCCTACAATGAGCAGTTCTTC.

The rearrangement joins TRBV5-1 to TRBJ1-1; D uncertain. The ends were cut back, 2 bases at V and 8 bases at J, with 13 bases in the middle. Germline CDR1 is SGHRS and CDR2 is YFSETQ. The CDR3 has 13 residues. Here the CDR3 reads CASSFQQQSEAFF. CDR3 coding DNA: TGCGCCAGCAGCTTCCAACAGCAGTCCGAAGCTTTCTTT.

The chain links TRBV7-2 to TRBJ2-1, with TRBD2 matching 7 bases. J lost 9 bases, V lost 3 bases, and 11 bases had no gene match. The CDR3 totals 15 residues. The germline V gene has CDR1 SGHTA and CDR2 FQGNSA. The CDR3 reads CASSLGSGQRREQFF. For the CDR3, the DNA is TGTGCCAGCAGCTTGGGTAGCGGGCAACGACGTGAGCAGTTCTTC.

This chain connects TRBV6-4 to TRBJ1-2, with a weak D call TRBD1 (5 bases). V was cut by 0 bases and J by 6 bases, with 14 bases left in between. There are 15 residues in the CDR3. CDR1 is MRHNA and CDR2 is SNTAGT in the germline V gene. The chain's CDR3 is CASSDSGTENHGYTF. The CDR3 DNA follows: TGTGCCAGCAGTGACTCGGGGACGGAGAATCATGGCTACACCTTC.

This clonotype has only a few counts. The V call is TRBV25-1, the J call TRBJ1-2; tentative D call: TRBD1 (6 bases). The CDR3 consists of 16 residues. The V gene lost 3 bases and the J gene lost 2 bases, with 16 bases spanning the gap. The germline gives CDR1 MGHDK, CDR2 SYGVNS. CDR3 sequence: CASSDSFRGFNYGYTF. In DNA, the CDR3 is TGTGCCAGCAGTGACTCTTTCAGGGGTTTCAACTATGGCTACACCTTC.

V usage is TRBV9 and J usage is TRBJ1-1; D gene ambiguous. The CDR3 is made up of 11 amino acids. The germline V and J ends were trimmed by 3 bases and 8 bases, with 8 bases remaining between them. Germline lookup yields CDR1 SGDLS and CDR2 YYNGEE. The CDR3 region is CASSGLGEAFF. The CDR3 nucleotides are TGTGCCAGCAGCGGCCTAGGGGAAGCTTTCTTT.

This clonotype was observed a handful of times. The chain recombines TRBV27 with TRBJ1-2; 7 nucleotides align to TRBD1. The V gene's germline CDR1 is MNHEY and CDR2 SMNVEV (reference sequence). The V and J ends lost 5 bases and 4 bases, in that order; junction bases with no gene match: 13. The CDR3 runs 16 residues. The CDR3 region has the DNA TGTGCCAGCAGTCTCCGCGGGGTCGACAGGGCCTATGGCTACACCTTC. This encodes CASSLRGVDRAYGYTF.

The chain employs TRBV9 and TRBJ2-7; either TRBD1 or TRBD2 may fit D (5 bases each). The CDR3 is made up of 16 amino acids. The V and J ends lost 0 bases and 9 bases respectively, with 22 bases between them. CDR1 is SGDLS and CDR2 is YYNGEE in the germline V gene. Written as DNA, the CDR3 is TGTGCCAGCAGCGTAGGGGCCGGGACGGCCTCCCGCAGGCAGTACTTC. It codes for CASSVGAGTASRRQYF.

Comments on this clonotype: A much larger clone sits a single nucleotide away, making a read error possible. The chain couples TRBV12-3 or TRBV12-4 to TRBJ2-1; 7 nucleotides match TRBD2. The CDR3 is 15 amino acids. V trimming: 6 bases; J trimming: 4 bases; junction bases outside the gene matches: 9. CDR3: CASRPSGVLYNEQFF. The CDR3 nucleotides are TGTGCCAGCAGACCCAGCGGGGTCCTTTACAATGAGCAGTTCTTC.

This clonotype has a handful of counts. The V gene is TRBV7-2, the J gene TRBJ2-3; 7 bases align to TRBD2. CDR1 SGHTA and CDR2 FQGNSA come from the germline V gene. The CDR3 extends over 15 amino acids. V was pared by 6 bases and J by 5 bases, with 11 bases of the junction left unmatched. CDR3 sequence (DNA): TGTGCCAGCAGTCTTAGCGGGTCCGTCCTAGATACGCAGTATTTT. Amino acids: CASSLSGSVLDTQYF. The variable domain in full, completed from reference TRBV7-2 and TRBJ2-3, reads GAGVSQSPSNKVTEKGKDVELRCDPISGHTALYWYRQSLGQGLEFLIYFQGNSAPDKSGLPSDRFSAERTGGSVSTLTIQRTQQEDSAVYLCASSLSGSVLDTQYFGPGTRLTVL.

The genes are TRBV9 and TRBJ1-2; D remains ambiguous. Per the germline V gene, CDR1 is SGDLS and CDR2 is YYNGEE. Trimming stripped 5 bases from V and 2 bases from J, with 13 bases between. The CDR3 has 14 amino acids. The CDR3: CASRPGLGNYGYTF. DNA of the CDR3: TGTGCCAGCAGACCCGGACTGGGAAACTATGGCTACACCTTC.

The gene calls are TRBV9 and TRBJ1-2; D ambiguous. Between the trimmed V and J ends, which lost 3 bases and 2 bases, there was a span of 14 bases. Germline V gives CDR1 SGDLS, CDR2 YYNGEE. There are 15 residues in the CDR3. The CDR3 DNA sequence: TGTGCCAGCAGCGCTATGGGGTCAACGAACTATGGCTACACCTTC. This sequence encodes CASSAMGSTNYGYTF.

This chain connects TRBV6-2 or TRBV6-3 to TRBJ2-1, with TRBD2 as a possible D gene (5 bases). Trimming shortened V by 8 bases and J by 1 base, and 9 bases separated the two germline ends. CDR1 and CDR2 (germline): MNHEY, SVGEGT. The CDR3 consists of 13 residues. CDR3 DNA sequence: TGTGCCAGCTCAACTAGGTCCTACAATGAGCAGTTCTTC. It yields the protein CASSTRSYNEQFF.

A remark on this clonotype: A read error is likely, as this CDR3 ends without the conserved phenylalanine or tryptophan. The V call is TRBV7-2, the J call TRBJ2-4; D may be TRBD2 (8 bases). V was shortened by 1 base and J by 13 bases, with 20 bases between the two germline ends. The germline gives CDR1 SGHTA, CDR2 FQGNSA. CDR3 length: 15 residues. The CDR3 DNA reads TGTGCCAGCAGCTTAGTGGGCGGGGGGCAGGGGGAGCAGTACTGC. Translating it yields CASSLVGGGQGEQYC.

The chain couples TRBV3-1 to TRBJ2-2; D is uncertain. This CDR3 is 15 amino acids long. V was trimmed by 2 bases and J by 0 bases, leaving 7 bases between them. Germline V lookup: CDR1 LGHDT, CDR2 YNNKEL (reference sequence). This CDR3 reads CASSQWNTNTGELFF. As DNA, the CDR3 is TGTGCCAGCAGCCAATGGAACACGAACACCGGGGAGCTGTTTTTT.

The CDR3 region has the DNA TGCGCCAGCCGACCTGCGGGGGGGCGAGGCACAGATACGCAGTATTTT. Protein: CASRPAGGRGTDTQYF. This chain connects TRBV5-1 to TRBJ2-3, with TRBD2 matching over 9 bases. Trimming cost V 7 bases and J 1 base; bases outside gene matches: 10. Germline V gives CDR1 SGHRS, CDR2 YFSETQ. The length of the CDR3 is 16 residues.

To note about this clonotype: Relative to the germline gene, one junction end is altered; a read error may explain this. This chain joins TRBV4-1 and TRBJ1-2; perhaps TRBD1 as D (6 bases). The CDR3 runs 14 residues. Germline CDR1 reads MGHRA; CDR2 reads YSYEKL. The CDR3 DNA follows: TGCGCCAGCGGCCACGGGGGGGCAGTCTATGGCTACACCTTC. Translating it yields CASGHGGAVYGYTF.

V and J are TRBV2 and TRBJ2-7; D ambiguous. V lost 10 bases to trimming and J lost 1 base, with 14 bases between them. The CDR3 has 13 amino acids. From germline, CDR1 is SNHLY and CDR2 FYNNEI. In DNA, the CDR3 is TGTGCCATACCTGCAGACGGATCCTACGAGCAGTACTTC. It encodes CAIPADGSYEQYF.

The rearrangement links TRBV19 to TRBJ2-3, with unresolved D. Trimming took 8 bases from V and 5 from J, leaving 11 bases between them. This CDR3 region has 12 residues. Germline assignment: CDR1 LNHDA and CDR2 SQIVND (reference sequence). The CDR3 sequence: CASLSSLDTQYF. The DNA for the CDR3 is TGTGCCAGTTTGTCGAGTTTAGATACGCAGTATTTT.

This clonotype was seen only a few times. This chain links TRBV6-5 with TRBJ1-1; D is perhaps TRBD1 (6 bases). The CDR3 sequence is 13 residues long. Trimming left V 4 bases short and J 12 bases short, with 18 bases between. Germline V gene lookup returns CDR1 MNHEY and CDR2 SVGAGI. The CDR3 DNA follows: TGTGCCAGCAGTTTCCGGGGGGCCCAGAATACTTTCTTT. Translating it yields CASSFRGAQNTFF.

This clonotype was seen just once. CDR3 coding DNA: TGTGCCAGCAGTTCCGTTTGGCGATTATTTGGCTACACCTTC. Translated: CASSSVWRLFGYTF. The chain links TRBV28 to TRBJ1-2, with D uncertain. This CDR3 comprises 14 residues. The V gene's germline CDR1 is MDHEN and CDR2 SYDVKM. V was trimmed by 4 bases and J by 7 bases, leaving 16 bases between them.

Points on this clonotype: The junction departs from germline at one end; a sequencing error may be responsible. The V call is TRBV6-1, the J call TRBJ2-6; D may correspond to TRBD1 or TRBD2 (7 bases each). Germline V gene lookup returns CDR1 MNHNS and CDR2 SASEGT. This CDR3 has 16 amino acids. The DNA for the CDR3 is TGTGCCAGCAGTGAAGAAGGGGGGGAGGGGGCCAACGTCCCGACTTTC. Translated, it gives CASSEEGGEGANVPTF.

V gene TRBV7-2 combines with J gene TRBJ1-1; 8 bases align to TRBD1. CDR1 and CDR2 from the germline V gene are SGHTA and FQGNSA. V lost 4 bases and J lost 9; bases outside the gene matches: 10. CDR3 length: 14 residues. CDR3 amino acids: CASSSYDRGRKAFF. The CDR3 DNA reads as TGTGCCAGCAGCTCCTACGACAGGGGCAGGAAAGCTTTCTTT.

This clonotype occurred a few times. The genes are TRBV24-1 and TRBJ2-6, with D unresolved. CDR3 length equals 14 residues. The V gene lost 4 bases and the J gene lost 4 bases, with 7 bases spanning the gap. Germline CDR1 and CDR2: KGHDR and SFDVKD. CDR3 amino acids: CATSDPRGANVLTF. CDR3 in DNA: TGTGCCACCAGTGACCCCCGAGGGGCCAACGTCCTGACTTTC.

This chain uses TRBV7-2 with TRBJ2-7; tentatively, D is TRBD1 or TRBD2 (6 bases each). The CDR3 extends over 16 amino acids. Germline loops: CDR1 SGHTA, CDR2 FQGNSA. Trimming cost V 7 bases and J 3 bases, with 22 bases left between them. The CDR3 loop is CASIRGTGTNVYEQYF. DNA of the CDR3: TGTGCCAGCATCCGGGGGACCGGGACAAATGTCTACGAGCAGTACTTC.

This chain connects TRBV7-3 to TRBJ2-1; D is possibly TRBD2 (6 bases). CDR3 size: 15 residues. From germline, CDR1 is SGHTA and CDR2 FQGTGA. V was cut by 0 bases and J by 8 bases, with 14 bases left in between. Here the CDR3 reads CASSLTVGRDYEQFF. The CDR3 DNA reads TGTGCCAGCAGCTTAACGGTCGGCAGGGACTATGAGCAGTTCTTC.

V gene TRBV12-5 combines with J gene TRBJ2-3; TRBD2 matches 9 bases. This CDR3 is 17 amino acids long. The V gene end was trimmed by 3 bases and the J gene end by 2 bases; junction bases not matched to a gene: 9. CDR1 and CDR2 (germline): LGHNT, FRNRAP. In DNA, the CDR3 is TGTGCTAGTGGTTTTGCCGTTAGCGGGGGACCCACAGATACGCAGTATTTT. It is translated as CASGFAVSGGPTDTQYF.

The CDR3 sequence is CASSQFYRGTEAFF. CDR3 in DNA: TGCGCCAGCAGCCAATTCTACAGGGGCACTGAAGCTTTCTTT. V gene TRBV4-3 combines with J gene TRBJ1-1; 7 bases match TRBD1. The V gene's germline CDR1 is LGHNA and CDR2 YSLEER. With V trimmed by 2 bases and J by 4 bases, 4 bases remained unmatched. There are 14 residues in the CDR3.

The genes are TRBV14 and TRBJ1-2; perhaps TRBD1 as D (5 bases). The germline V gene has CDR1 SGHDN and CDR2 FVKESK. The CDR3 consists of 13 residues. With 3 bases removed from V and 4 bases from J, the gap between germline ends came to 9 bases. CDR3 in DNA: TGTGCCAGCAGCCAGGACACCCTCTATGGCTACACCTTC. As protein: CASSQDTLYGYTF.